These T cell receptor beta chains were read from a single sample in a study of cytomegalovirus exposure and HLA in healthy donors. Only in-frame clones appear in the TCRdb table, and some are missing; sequencing was by immunoSEQ multiplex PCR. The sample holds about 140,000 clones; more than 70% are singletons and the top ten take more than 0.9%. The specimen was PBMCs. The receptor source for this set is a male donor in good health and CMV-seropositive. The CDR3 runs from the conserved cysteine through the conserved F or W. D genes are given only for firm matches. Rows may omit the clone size; those that give it use once, few, many or a size class.

d_call: TRBD2; j_call: TRBJ2-7; clone_size: once; v_call: TRBV13; cdr3_aa: CASSRNIAGGPYEQYF; cdr3_nt: TGTGCCAGCAGCCGGAATATAGCGGGGGGACCCTACGAGCAGTACTTC
d_call: .; j_call: TRBJ1-1; clone_size: .; v_call: TRBV4-2; cdr3_aa: CASSQDREGTEAFF; cdr3_nt: TGTGCCAGCAGCCAAGATCGGGAGGGCACTGAAGCTTTCTTT
d_call: .; j_call: TRBJ2-7; clone_size: .; v_call: TRBV5-1; cdr3_aa: CASSLSLTYEQYF; cdr3_nt: TGCGCCAGCAGCTTGTCTCTTACCTACGAGCAGTACTTC
d_call: TRBD1; j_call: TRBJ2-7; clone_size: .; v_call: TRBV4-3; cdr3_aa: CASSQEGQGTYEQYF; cdr3_nt: TGCGCCAGCAGCCAGGAAGGACAGGGAACCTACGAGCAGTACTTC
d_call: .; j_call: TRBJ1-2; clone_size: .; v_call: TRBV5-4; cdr3_aa: CASSSPKNVPGYTF; cdr3_nt: TGTGCCAGCAGCTCACCTAAAAACGTTCCTGGCTACACCTTC
d_call: TRBD1; j_call: TRBJ2-7; clone_size: .; v_call: TRBV7-9; cdr3_aa: CASSAIDRGLNYKQYF; cdr3_nt: TGTGCCAGCAGCGCCATAGACAGGGGACTCAACTACAAGCAGTACTTC
d_call: TRBD1; j_call: TRBJ2-1; clone_size: .; v_call: TRBV30; cdr3_aa: CAWDPGQGWNEQFF; cdr3_nt: TGTGCCTGGGACCCAGGACAGGGGTGGAATGAGCAGTTCTTC
d_call: .; j_call: TRBJ2-7; clone_size: .; v_call: TRBV13; cdr3_aa: CASSLGDSAYEQYF; cdr3_nt: TGTGCCAGCAGCTTAGGGGACAGTGCCTACGAGCAGTACTTC
d_call: .; j_call: TRBJ2-5; clone_size: .; v_call: TRBV6-6; cdr3_aa: CASSYSRETQYF; cdr3_nt: TGTGCCAGCAGTTACTCCCGGGAGACCCAGTACTTC
d_call: TRBD1; j_call: TRBJ1-5; clone_size: .; v_call: TRBV4-1; cdr3_aa: CASSQPTGRNQPQHF; cdr3_nt: TGCGCCAGCAGCCAACCGACAGGGCGGAACCAGCCCCAGCATTTT
d_call: .; j_call: TRBJ2-1; clone_size: .; v_call: TRBV4-2; cdr3_aa: CASSQVSSGGDEQFF; cdr3_nt: TGTGCCAGCAGCCAAGTCTCCTCAGGTGGCGATGAGCAGTTCTTC
d_call: TRBD2; j_call: TRBJ2-2; clone_size: .; v_call: TRBV19; cdr3_aa: CASSIEGGRAGRSTGELFF; cdr3_nt: TGTGCCAGTAGTATAGAAGGTGGGAGGGCAGGGCGGAGCACCGGGGAGCTGTTTTTT
d_call: TRBD2; j_call: TRBJ2-1; clone_size: .; v_call: TRBV6-5; cdr3_aa: CASSYSGGGSYNEQFF; cdr3_nt: TGTGCCAGCAGTTACTCTGGGGGGGGCTCCTACAATGAGCAGTTCTTC
d_call: TRBD2; j_call: TRBJ2-7; clone_size: .; v_call: TRBV13; cdr3_aa: CASTSGQRGTYEQYF; cdr3_nt: TGTGCCAGCACCAGCGGCCAGCGGGGGACTTACGAGCAGTACTTC
d_call: .; j_call: TRBJ2-7; clone_size: .; v_call: TRBV7-8; cdr3_aa: CASSLLTRQATYEQYF; cdr3_nt: TGTGCCAGCAGCTTATTGACACGCCAAGCCACCTACGAGCAGTACTTC
d_call: .; j_call: TRBJ1-5; clone_size: .; v_call: TRBV5-5; cdr3_aa: CASSVDRTYQPQHF; cdr3_nt: TGTGCCAGCAGCGTTGACAGGACTTATCAGCCCCAGCATTTT
d_call: TRBD2; j_call: TRBJ2-3; clone_size: .; v_call: TRBV6-1; cdr3_aa: CAINSGDSTDTQYF; cdr3_nt: TGTGCCATCAATAGCGGGGATAGCACAGATACGCAGTATTTT
d_call: TRBD1; j_call: TRBJ2-1; clone_size: .; v_call: TRBV19; cdr3_aa: CASSISIDRGLYNEQFF; cdr3_nt: TGTGCCAGTAGTATATCCATTGACAGGGGGCTATACAATGAGCAGTTCTTC
d_call: .; j_call: TRBJ2-5; clone_size: .; v_call: TRBV7-3; cdr3_aa: CASSLFGQETQYF; cdr3_nt: TGTGCCAGCAGCTTGTTCGGGCAAGAGACCCAGTACTTC
d_call: .; j_call: TRBJ2-2; clone_size: few; v_call: TRBV6-1; cdr3_aa: CASRPTGLETGELFF; cdr3_nt: TGTGCCAGCAGGCCAACAGGGTTGGAGACCGGGGAGCTGTTTTTT
d_call: .; j_call: TRBJ2-7; clone_size: .; v_call: TRBV28; cdr3_aa: CASSTASANSYEQYF; cdr3_nt: TGTGCCAGCAGTACCGCTAGCGCGAACTCCTACGAGCAGTACTTC
d_call: .; j_call: TRBJ2-7; clone_size: .; v_call: TRBV11-2; cdr3_aa: CASNPGVARANWYEQYF; cdr3_nt: TGTGCCAGCAACCCTGGGGTCGCCAGGGCCAATTGGTACGAGCAGTACTTC
d_call: TRBD2; j_call: TRBJ2-5; clone_size: few; v_call: TRBV7-2; cdr3_aa: CASSLVPSGLQETQYF; cdr3_nt: TGTGCCAGCAGCTTAGTCCCTAGCGGCTTACAAGAGACCCAGTACTTC
d_call: TRBD2; j_call: TRBJ2-5; clone_size: .; v_call: TRBV19; cdr3_aa: CASSTLLAGWETQYF; cdr3_nt: TGTGCCAGTAGTACCCTCTTAGCGGGGTGGGAGACCCAGTACTTC
d_call: .; j_call: TRBJ2-3; clone_size: .; v_call: TRBV25-1; cdr3_aa: CASSAPEQGSNTDTQYF; cdr3_nt: TGTGCCAGCAGTGCGCCCGAACAGGGATCCAACACAGATACGCAGTATTTT
d_call: TRBD2; j_call: TRBJ2-1; clone_size: .; v_call: TRBV7-9; cdr3_aa: CASSLGEGLAYNEQFF; cdr3_nt: TGTGCCAGCAGCTTAGGGGAGGGACTAGCCTACAATGAGCAGTTCTTC
d_call: .; j_call: TRBJ1-1; clone_size: .; v_call: TRBV2; cdr3_aa: CASSLSRVGTEAFF; cdr3_nt: TGTGCCAGCAGTCTCAGCAGGGTGGGCACTGAAGCTTTCTTT
d_call: .; j_call: TRBJ2-1; clone_size: .; v_call: TRBV12-5; cdr3_aa: CASGLILGELNNEQFF; cdr3_nt: TGTGCTAGTGGTTTGATCCTCGGGGAGCTGAACAATGAGCAGTTCTTC
d_call: TRBD2; j_call: TRBJ2-3; clone_size: .; v_call: TRBV11-2; cdr3_aa: CASSLGLAADTQYF; cdr3_nt: TGTGCCAGCAGCTTAGGGCTAGCGGCAGATACGCAGTATTTT
d_call: .; j_call: TRBJ2-3; clone_size: .; v_call: TRBV5-1; cdr3_aa: CASSLGGASTDTQYF; cdr3_nt: TGCGCCAGCAGCTTGGGCGGGGCGAGCACAGATACGCAGTATTTT
d_call: TRBD1; j_call: TRBJ2-3; clone_size: .; v_call: TRBV11-2; cdr3_aa: CASSWGQATSDTQYF; cdr3_nt: TGTGCCAGCAGCTGGGGACAGGCTACTTCTGATACGCAGTATTTT
d_call: .; j_call: TRBJ2-7; clone_size: .; v_call: TRBV7-8; cdr3_aa: CASSLDISYEQYF; cdr3_nt: TGTGCCAGCAGCTTAGACATCTCCTACGAGCAGTACTTC
d_call: .; j_call: TRBJ1-4; clone_size: once; v_call: TRBV28; cdr3_aa: CASSFRVRDEKLFF; cdr3_nt: TGTGCCAGCAGTTTTCGTGTCAGGGATGAAAAACTGTTTTTT
d_call: .; j_call: TRBJ2-3; clone_size: .; v_call: TRBV7-8; cdr3_aa: CASSAGIITQYF; cdr3_nt: TGTGCCAGCAGCGCAGGGATAATCACGCAGTATTTT
d_call: .; j_call: TRBJ1-3; clone_size: .; v_call: TRBV5-5; cdr3_aa: CASSLVRSGNTIYF; cdr3_nt: TGTGCCAGCAGCTTGGTTCGGTCTGGAAACACCATATATTTT